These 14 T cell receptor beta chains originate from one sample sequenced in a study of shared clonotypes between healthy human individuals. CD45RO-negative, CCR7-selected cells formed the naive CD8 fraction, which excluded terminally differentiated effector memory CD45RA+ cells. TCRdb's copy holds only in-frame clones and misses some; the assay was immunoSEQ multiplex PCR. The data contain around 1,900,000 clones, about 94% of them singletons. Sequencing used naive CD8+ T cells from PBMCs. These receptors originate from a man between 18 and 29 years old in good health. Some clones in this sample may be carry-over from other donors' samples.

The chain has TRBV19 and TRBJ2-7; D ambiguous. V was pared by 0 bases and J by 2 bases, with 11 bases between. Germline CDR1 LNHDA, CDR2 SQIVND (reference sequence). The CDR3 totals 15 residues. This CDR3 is CASSIEGHSPYEQYF. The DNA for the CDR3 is TGTGCCAGTAGTATAGAGGGCCATTCCCCCTACGAGCAGTACTTC.

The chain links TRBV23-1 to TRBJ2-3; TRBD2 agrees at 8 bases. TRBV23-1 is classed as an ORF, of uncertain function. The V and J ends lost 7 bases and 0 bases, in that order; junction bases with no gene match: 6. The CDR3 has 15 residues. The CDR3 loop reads CASILPSGSTDTQYF. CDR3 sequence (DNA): TGCGCCAGCATTCTACCTAGCGGGAGCACAGATACGCAGTATTTT.

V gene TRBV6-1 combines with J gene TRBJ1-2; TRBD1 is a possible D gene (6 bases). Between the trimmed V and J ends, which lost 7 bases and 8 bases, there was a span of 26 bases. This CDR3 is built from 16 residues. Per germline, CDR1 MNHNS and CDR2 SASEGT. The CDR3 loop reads CASIEAGATYFGGYTF. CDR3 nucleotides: TGTGCCAGCATTGAGGCGGGGGCCACCTATTTCGGAGGCTACACCTTC.

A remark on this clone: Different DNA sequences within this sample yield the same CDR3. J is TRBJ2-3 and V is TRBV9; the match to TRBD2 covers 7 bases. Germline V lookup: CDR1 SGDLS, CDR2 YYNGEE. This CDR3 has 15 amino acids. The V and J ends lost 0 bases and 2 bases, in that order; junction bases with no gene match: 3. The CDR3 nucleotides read TGTGCCAGCAGCGTAGGTAGCGGGCTCACAGATACGCAGTATTTT. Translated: CASSVGSGLTDTQYF.

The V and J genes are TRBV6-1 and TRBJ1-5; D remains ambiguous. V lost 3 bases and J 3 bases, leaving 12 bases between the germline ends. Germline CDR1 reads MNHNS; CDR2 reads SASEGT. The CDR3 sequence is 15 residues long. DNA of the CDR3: TGTGCCAGCAGTGAGAGTCAGCGATTCAATCAGCCCCAGCATTTT. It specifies CASSESQRFNQPQHF.

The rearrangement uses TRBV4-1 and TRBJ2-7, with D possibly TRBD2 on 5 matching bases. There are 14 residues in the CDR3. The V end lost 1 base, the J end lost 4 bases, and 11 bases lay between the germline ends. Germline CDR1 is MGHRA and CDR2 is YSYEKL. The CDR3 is CASSQAGEGYEQYF. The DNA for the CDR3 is TGCGCCAGCAGCCAAGCTGGAGAGGGTTACGAGCAGTACTTC.

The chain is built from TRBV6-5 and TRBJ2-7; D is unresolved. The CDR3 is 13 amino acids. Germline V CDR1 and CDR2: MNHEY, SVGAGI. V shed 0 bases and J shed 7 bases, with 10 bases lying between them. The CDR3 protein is CASSYSAPGEQYF. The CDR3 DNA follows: TGTGCCAGCAGTTACTCTGCCCCCGGGGAGCAGTACTTC.

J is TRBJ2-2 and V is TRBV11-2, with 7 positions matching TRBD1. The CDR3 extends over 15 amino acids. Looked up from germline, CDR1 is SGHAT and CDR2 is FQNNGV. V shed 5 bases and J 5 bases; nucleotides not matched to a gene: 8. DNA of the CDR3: TGTGCCAGCAGCACCCGGGACAGCACAACCGGGGAGCTGTTTTTT. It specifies CASSTRDSTTGELFF.

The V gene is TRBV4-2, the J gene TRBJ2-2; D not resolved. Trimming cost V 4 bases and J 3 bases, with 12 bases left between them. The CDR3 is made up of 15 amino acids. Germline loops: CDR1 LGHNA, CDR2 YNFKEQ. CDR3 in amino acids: CASSPSWSYTGELFF. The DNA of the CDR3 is TGTGCCAGCAGCCCTAGTTGGTCCTACACCGGGGAGCTGTTTTTT.

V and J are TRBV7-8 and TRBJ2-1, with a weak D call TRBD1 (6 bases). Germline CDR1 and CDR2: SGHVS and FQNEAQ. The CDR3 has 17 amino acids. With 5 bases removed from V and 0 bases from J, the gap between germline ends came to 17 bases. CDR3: CASSLPQGSSSYNEQFF. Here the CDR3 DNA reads TGTGCCAGCAGCCTACCGCAGGGGTCGAGCTCCTACAATGAGCAGTTCTTC.

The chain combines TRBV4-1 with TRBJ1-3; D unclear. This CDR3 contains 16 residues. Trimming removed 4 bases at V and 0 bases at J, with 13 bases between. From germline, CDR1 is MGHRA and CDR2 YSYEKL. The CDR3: CASSPGDIFSGNTIYF. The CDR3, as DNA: TGCGCCAGCAGCCCGGGAGACATTTTCTCTGGAAACACCATATATTTT.

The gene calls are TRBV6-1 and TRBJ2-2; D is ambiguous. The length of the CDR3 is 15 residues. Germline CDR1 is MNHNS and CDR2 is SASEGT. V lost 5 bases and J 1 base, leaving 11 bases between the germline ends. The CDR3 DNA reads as TGTGCCAGCAGTTCTAACGGGTGGAACACCGGGGAGCTGTTTTTT. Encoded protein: CASSSNGWNTGELFF.

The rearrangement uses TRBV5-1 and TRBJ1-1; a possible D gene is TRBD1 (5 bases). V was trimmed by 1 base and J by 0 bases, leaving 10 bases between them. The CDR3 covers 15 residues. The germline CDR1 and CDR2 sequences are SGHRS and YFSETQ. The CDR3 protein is CASSLYGGVNTEAFF. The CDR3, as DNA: TGCGCCAGCAGCTTGTATGGGGGGGTGAACACTGAAGCTTTCTTT. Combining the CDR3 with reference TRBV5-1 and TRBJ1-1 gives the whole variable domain KAGVTQTPRYLIKTRGQQVTLSCSPISGHRSVSWYQQTPGQGLQFLFEYFSETQRNKGNFPGRFSGRQFSNSRSEMNVSTLELGDSALYLCASSLYGGVNTEAFFGQGTRLTVV.

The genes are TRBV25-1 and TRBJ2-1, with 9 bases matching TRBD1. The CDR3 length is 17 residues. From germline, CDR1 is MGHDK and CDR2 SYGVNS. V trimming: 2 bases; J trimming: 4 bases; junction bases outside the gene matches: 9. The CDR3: CASSEAHRGRAYNEQFF. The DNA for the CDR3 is TGTGCCAGCAGTGAAGCCCACAGGGGGCGCGCTTACAATGAGCAGTTCTTC.